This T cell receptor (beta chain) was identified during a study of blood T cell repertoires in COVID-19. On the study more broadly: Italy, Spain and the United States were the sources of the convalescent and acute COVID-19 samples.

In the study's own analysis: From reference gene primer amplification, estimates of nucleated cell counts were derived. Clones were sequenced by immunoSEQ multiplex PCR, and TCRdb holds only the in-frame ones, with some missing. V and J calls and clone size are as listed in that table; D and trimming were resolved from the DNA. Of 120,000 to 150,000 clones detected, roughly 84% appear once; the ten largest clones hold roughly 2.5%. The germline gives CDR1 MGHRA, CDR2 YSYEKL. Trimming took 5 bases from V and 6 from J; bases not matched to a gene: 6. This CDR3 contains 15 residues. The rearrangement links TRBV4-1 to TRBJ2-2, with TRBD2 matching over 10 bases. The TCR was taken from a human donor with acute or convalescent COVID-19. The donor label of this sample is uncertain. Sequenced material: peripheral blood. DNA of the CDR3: TGCGCCAGCAGCGGGCAACTAGCGGGATCCGGGGAGCTGTTTTTT. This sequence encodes CASSGQLAGSGELFF.